The rows below give T cell receptor beta chains drawn from one sample of a study of T cell responses to AZD1222 COVID-19 vaccine. Assay: immunoSEQ multiplex PCR; the TCRdb copy retains only in-frame clones and omits some. This table holds some 130,000 clones, 90% found once. Sample: peripheral blood, taken on day 0 of AZD1222 vaccination. Receptors originate from an adult in good health. CDR3s include the opening cysteine and the closing phenylalanine or tryptophan. D genes are given only for firm matches. Size is omitted from some rows. Given values are once, few, many or a class for expanded clones.

abundance,v_gene,j_gene,d_gene,CDR3nt,CDR3aa
.,TRBV3-1/TRBV3-2,TRBJ1-3,.,TGTGCCAGCAGCCAAGATGAAACAGCCACCCATGCCGGAAACACCATATATTTT,CASSQDETATHAGNTIYF
.,TRBV5-6,TRBJ1-1,.,TGTGCCAGCAGCGGACAGCCCCCTGAAGCTTTCTTT,CASSGQPPEAFF
.,TRBV4-2,TRBJ1-2,TRBD1,TGTGCCAGCAGCCAAGATCTAGAGGGGGCATTAGCTGGCTACACCTTC,CASSQDLEGALAGYTF
.,TRBV11-1,TRBJ2-7,TRBD2,TGTGCCAGCAGCATACTAGCGGGAGCCTACGAGCAGTACTTC,CASSILAGAYEQYF
.,TRBV3-1/TRBV3-2,TRBJ1-3,.,TGTGCCAGCAGCACAACCCGATCGCCTAGCTCTGGAAACACCATATATTTT,CASSTTRSPSSGNTIYF
once,TRBV5-5,TRBJ1-5,.,TGTGCCAGCAGCTTGGCCGTAGGGGGTCTACAGCCCCAGCATTTT,CASSLAVGGLQPQHF
.,TRBV4-1,TRBJ2-2,.,TGCGCCAGCAGCCAAAGGGGGACCGGGGAGCTGTTTTTT,CASSQRGTGELFF
.,TRBV7-9,TRBJ2-1,.,TGTGCCAGCACCCCAGCTGGAGGGTCAGAGTACAATGAGCAGTTCTTC,CASTPAGGSEYNEQFF
.,TRBV5-4,TRBJ1-1,.,TGTGCCAGCAGCGCTGACCCAAACACTGAAGCTTTCTTT,CASSADPNTEAFF
.,TRBV7-3,TRBJ2-1,TRBD2,TGTGCCAGAGCAAGACTAGCGGGGAGCTCCTACAATGAGCAGTTCTTC,CARARLAGSSYNEQFF
.,TRBV9,TRBJ1-1,.,TGTGCCAGCAGCGTAGCGCGGGGAGGCACTGAAGCTTTCTTT,CASSVARGGTEAFF
.,TRBV7-2,TRBJ2-7,TRBD1,TGTGCCAGCAGCGTAGAGACAGGGTCCGAGCAGTACTTC,CASSVETGSEQYF
.,TRBV28,TRBJ1-3,.,TGTGCCAGCCAGGACTCTGGAAACACCATATATTTT,CASQDSGNTIYF
.,TRBV15,TRBJ1-1,TRBD1,TGTGCCACCAGCAGGGGACAGGGTACTGAAGCTTTCTTT,CATSRGQGTEAFF